This TCR beta chain was observed in a study of shared clonotypes between healthy human individuals. This clone was counted a few times. Its antigen is not known. This table comes from immunoSEQ multiplex PCR, and its TCRdb copy is limited to in-frame clones, with some not included. The sample consists of more than 450,000 clones, around 74% of them appearing once. The CDR3 runs 16 residues. Germline values: CDR1 SGHTA, CDR2 FQGNSA. V lost 1 base, J lost 3 bases, and 13 bases lay in between. General study findings and limits: The diversity represented, both genetic and in exposure history, was limited by few donors. Sampling included only blood; tissue repertoires likely differ.

Sequences were obtained from PBMCs. The receptor's source is a woman in her thirties or forties in good health. Some clones in this sample may be carry-over from other donors' samples. The chain joins TRBV7-2 to TRBJ2-1; possibly TRBD2 for D (6 bases). The chain's CDR3 is CASSLGRSGGYNEQFF. The CDR3 coding sequence is TGTGCCAGCAGCTTAGGTCGTAGCGGTGGCTACAATGAGCAGTTCTTC.